What follows is one T cell receptor beta chain and its context. This sample was taken from a study of blood T cell repertoires in COVID-19. In the study overall: PBMCs, B-cell-depleted T cells, or T cells provided the cDNA or gDNA that made up the material.

Data came from immunoSEQ multiplex PCR; TCRdb stores just in-frame clones and leaves some out. The sample records over 130,000 clones, around 87% being singletons. The germline V gene has CDR1 SEHNR and CDR2 FQNEAQ (reference sequence). V was trimmed by 5 bases and J by 7 bases, leaving 12 bases between them. CDR3 length: 14 residues. This TCR came from a woman aged 55-70 years with active or convalescent COVID-19. This chain joins TRBV7-9 and TRBJ1-6; tentatively, D is TRBD1 (6 bases). Sequences were obtained from peripheral blood. The CDR3 DNA reads TGTGCCAGCAGCGAGGACAGTATCAATTCACCCCTCCACTTT. It translates to CASSEDSINSPLHF.